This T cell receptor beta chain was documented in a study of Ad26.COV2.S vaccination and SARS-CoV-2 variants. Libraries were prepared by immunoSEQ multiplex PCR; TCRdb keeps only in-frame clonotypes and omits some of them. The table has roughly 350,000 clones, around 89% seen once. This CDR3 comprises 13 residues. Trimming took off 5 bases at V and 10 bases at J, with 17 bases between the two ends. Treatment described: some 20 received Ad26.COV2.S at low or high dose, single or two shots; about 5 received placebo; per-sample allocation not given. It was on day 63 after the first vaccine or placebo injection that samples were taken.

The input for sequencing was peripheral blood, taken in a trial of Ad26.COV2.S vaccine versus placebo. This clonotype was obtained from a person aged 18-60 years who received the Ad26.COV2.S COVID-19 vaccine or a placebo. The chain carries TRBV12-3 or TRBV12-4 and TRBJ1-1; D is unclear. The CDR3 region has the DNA TGTGCCAGCAGTCTTGGGTACGAGGCTAGAGCTTTCTTT. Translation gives CASSLGYEARAFF.